Reported below is one TCR beta chain. Its target is unknown. Germline V CDR1 and CDR2: LNHDA, SQIVND (reference sequence). This CDR3 has 14 residues. Trimming left V 9 bases short and J 10 bases short, with 19 bases between. This sample stems from a study of T cell responses to AZD1222 COVID-19 vaccine. Findings and limits, study-wide: Following two doses of AZD1222, Spike-specific TCR breadth and depth rose.

Sequencing was performed with immunoSEQ multiplex PCR; in TCRdb, only in-frame clones are kept and a portion is missing. Of roughly 50,000 clones in the sample, over 65% are singletons; the top ten hold around 7%. The chain recombines TRBV19 with TRBJ1-6; D gene uncertain. The specimen was peripheral blood, collected on day 0 of AZD1222 vaccination. This sequence was found in an adult in good health. CDR3 in amino acids: CASRSPQAQSPLHF. CDR3 DNA: TGTGCCAGCCGATCTCCCCAGGCCCAGTCACCCCTCCACTTT.